This TCR beta chain appears in the sequencing data of a study of T cells after yellow fever vaccination. The CDR3 has 12 amino acids. V lost 10 bases to trimming and J lost 6 bases, with 12 bases between them. Germline V lookup: CDR1 SGHTA, CDR2 FQGNSA. MiXCR, run by TCRdb on the 5' RACE reads, gives a single entry per CDR3 protein. The sample carries under 400,000 distinct CDR3 sequences, about 9.9% recorded once. Concerning this clonotype: What it binds is unknown.

Whole-study results and caveats: There was a small share of clonotypes that showed up in both the CD4 and CD8 compartments.

The TCR was taken from a man aged 18-30 years who received the YFV17D yellow fever vaccine. Here the sequenced sample was PBMCs, taken on the day of the first yellow fever vaccination. The rearrangement joins TRBV7-2 to TRBJ1-4, with D possibly matching TRBD1 (5 bases). CDR3 residues: CATHGGDEKLFF. The CDR3 DNA is TGTGCCACCCATGGGGGGGATGAAAAACTGTTTTTT.